This T cell receptor (beta chain) was found in a study of shared clonotypes between healthy human individuals. Study-level background: Ranging from 18 to 49 in age, donors were a couple of women and a few men. Overall study results and limits: The four-donor shared clonotypes exceeded non-shared clonotypes in generation probability, with non-shared ones scoring lower.

A remark on this clone: What it binds is unknown.

Among the donors, all were Caucasian adults who lived in Nashville, Tennessee. CD8 memory pooled CD45RO+ cells and CCR7-negative CD45RA+ TemRA cells. The repertoire was sequenced with immunoSEQ multiplex PCR; TCRdb's copy has only in-frame clones and lacks some. The sample has about 690,000 clones, roughly 87% seen once; the top ten hold roughly 36%. Between the trimmed V and J ends, which lost 5 bases and 0 bases, there was a span of 11 bases. This CDR3 spans 14 amino acids. The germline V gene encodes CDR1 PRHDT and CDR2 FYEKMQ (reference sequence). This sequence was found in a man aged 18-30 years in good health. Some clones in this sample may be carry-over from other donors' samples. Sequencing was carried out using memory CD8+ T cells from PBMCs. As for subset: CD45RO+ cells pooled with CCR7-negative TemRA cells. The chain has TRBV13 and TRBJ2-7; maybe TRBD1 (5 bases). CDR3 loop: CASSTTEGSYEQYF. The DNA of the CDR3 is TGTGCCAGCAGCACGACAGAAGGCTCCTACGAGCAGTACTTC.